These T cell receptor beta chains were read from a single sample in a study of cytomegalovirus exposure and HLA in healthy donors. Libraries were prepared by immunoSEQ multiplex PCR; TCRdb keeps only in-frame clonotypes and omits some of them. This sample carries 75,000 to 95,000 clones, approximately 78% of them seen once, and the ten largest clones take 3.5% to 5.5%. Sequencing input: PBMCs. These receptors all stem from a middle-aged woman in good health and CMV-seropositive. Both conserved end residues are part of each CDR3. The order of the fields is J gene, clone size, D gene, V gene, CDR3 DNA, CDR3 protein. D genes are given only for firm matches. The size entry is marked missing in some rows and otherwise reads once, few, many or a size class.

TRBJ1-4 - TRBD1 TRBV4-1 TGCGCCAGCAGCCAAGAGGACAGGGTGGATGAAAAACTGTTTTTT CASSQEDRVDEKLFF
TRBJ1-6 once - TRBV9 TGTGCCAGCAGCGTAACTGGACAGCATAATAATTCACCCCTCCACTTT CASSVTGQHNNSPLHF
TRBJ1-5 - TRBD1 TRBV30 TGTGCCTGGGGCCGGGACAGTAATCAGCCCCAGCATTTT CAWGRDSNQPQHF
TRBJ2-1 - TRBD1 TRBV29-1 TGCAGCGTGGACGGGACAGGGGGTGAGAATGAGCAGTTCTTC CSVDGTGGENEQFF
TRBJ2-5 - TRBD1 TRBV27 TGTGCCAGCAGTCCCTGGACAGGGGAACGGGAGCAGTACTTC CASSPWTGEREQYF
TRBJ2-5 - TRBD1 TRBV5-4 TGTGCCAGCAGCAGCGTGGACAGGGTGGGGACCCAGTACTTC CASSSVDRVGTQYF
TRBJ2-5 once - TRBV13 TGTGCCAGCAGCTTATCTTCCACGGGTGCTGGGTTCCAAGAGACCCAGTACTTC CASSLSSTGAGFQETQYF
TRBJ2-2 - - TRBV11-3 TGTGCCAGCAGCTTACAACAGGCGGCCGGGGAGCTGTTTTTT CASSLQQAAGELFF
TRBJ2-3 - - TRBV2 TGTGCCAGCAGTGAGGCAGGGCTACCCACAGATACGCAGTATTTT CASSEAGLPTDTQYF
TRBJ2-7 - TRBD1 TRBV6-1 TGTGCCAGCAGGGAAATAGATACAGGGGTAGCGCAGTACTTC CASREIDTGVAQYF
TRBJ2-1 - - TRBV14 TGTGCCAGCAGCCCCGGACTATCCTCTTTAAGATACAATGAGCAGTTCTTC CASSPGLSSLRYNEQFF
TRBJ2-3 few - TRBV19 TGTGCCAGCCACACAGGGAGGGTGACAGATACGCAGTATTTT CASHTGRVTDTQYF
TRBJ2-3 - - TRBV28 TGTGCCAGCAGTTTTAAAGCGGACTCCACAGATACGCAGTATTTT CASSFKADSTDTQYF
TRBJ2-5 - TRBD2 TRBV7-9 TGTTCCAGCAGCGCCAGACTAGCGGGAGGGGAGACCCAGTACTTC CSSSARLAGGETQYF
TRBJ2-1 few TRBD2 TRBV6-1 TGTGCCAGCAGTGAATCGGCGGGAGGCACCTACAATGAGCAGTTCTTC CASSESAGGTYNEQFF
TRBJ2-7 - - TRBV7-9 TGTGCCAGCAGCTCGGGACACCGGACCTACGAGCAGTACTTC CASSSGHRTYEQYF
TRBJ2-7 - TRBD1 TRBV5-5 TGTGCCAGCAGCCCCCTGGGGGACAGGAGCTCCTACGAGCAGTACTTC CASSPLGDRSSYEQYF
TRBJ2-7 - - TRBV27 TGTGCCAGCAGTTTTCAGGGGGGCTACGAGCAGTACTTC CASSFQGGYEQYF
TRBJ2-1 - TRBD1 TRBV9 TGTGCCAGCAGCGTAGCTAGCAGGGGGCTCGGCAATGAGCAGTTCTTC CASSVASRGLGNEQFF
TRBJ1-4 - - TRBV9 TGTGCCAGCAGCGTAGGAGTCAGGGGCCCAACTAATGAAAAACTGTTTTTT CASSVGVRGPTNEKLFF
TRBJ2-3 - TRBD2 TRBV7-2 TGTGCCAGCAGCTATCGGACTAGCGGCACAGATACGCAGTATTTT CASSYRTSGTDTQYF
TRBJ2-7 - TRBD2 TRBV10-3 TGTGCCATCACCTCGTCGGTCCTAGCGGGAGCAATTGAGCAGTACTTC CAITSSVLAGAIEQYF
TRBJ2-1 - TRBD2 TRBV25-1 TGTGCCAGCGAAGTACCGGGACTAGCGGGAGGTGGTAATGAGCAGTTCTTC CASEVPGLAGGGNEQFF
TRBJ1-5 once TRBD1 TRBV18 TGTGCCAGCTCATTAGGACAGGTTGGTAATCAGCCCCAGCATTTT CASSLGQVGNQPQHF
TRBJ1-4 - - TRBV18 TGTGCCAGCTCGCGGGAGGGAGAGGAAAAACTGTTTTTT CASSREGEEKLFF